Presented here are 2 T cell receptor beta chains from one specimen sequenced in a study of blood T cell repertoires in COVID-19. Repertoires were generated with immunoSEQ multiplex PCR, while TCRdb's copy carries only in-frame clones and drops some. The sample consists of approximately 230,000 clones, about 85% of them appearing once. The sample consisted of PBMCs or T cells enriched from blood (not recorded which). The receptor set was obtained from a woman in her thirties with acute COVID-19.

The V and J genes are TRBV28 and TRBJ2-5, with 9 nucleotides matching TRBD1. V lost 8 bases, J lost 5 bases, and 6 bases stayed unmatched. This CDR3 comprises 13 residues. Germline loops: CDR1 MDHEN, CDR2 SYDVKM. In nucleotides, the CDR3 is TGTGCCAGCGGGGGACAGGGCTTGGAGACCCAGTACTTC. It is translated as CASGGQGLETQYF.

The V call is TRBV28, the J call TRBJ1-2; TRBD1 agrees at 8 bases. Germline V CDR1 and CDR2: MDHEN, SYDVKM. The junction had 15 bases not matched to a gene; V was cut back by 10 bases and J by 8 bases. The CDR3 extends over 14 amino acids. The chain's CDR3 is CATGDGWTGQGYTF. CDR3 bases: TGTGCCACAGGAGATGGTTGGACAGGGCAGGGCTACACCTTC.